This passage covers 28 T cell receptor beta chains from one sample sequenced in a study of T cell changes during pregnancy in multiple sclerosis. The assay was immunoSEQ multiplex PCR, and TCRdb's table has in-frame clones only and misses some. Among roughly 24,000 clones, 86% were seen once, and the ten largest hold about 8%. The sequencing used CD8+ T cells from peripheral blood mononuclear cells, collected in the first trimester of pregnancy. These TCRs come from a female donor in good health, enrolled as a control in a pregnancy study.

This clone was counted between two and nine times. The chain is built from TRBV7-8 and TRBJ1-1; no clear D. Germline V CDR1 and CDR2: SGHVS, FQNEAQ. CDR3 size: 12 residues. V dropped 2 bases and J dropped 5 bases, with 6 bases sitting between them. The CDR3 region has the DNA TGTGCCAGCAGCTTATTAACAACTGAAGCTTTCTTT. Encoded protein: CASSLLTTEAFF.

The chain carries TRBV11-2 and TRBJ2-7; TRBD2 aligns across 7 bases. Germline CDR1 SGHAT, CDR2 FQNNGV. The CDR3 covers 16 residues. V gave up 1 base and J gave up 0 bases; unmatched junction bases: 6. This CDR3 reads CASSLGRGVNSYEQYF. The CDR3 DNA sequence: TGTGCCAGCAGCTTAGGTCGGGGGGTTAACTCCTACGAGCAGTACTTC.

This chain connects TRBV6-6 to TRBJ1-1, with no clear D. V lost 8 bases to trimming and J lost 6 bases, with 13 bases between them. Germline CDR1 reads MNHNY; CDR2 reads SVGAGI (reference sequence). The CDR3 runs to 12 residues. CDR3 sequence: CASSPLSAEAFF. The CDR3 region has the DNA TGTGCCAGCTCCCCACTCAGCGCTGAAGCTTTCTTT.

This clone was observed once. The chain combines TRBV7-9 with TRBJ2-1; 10 nucleotides agree with TRBD2. V trimming: 4 bases; J trimming: 5 bases; junction bases outside the gene matches: 8. Looked up from germline, CDR1 is SEHNR and CDR2 is FQNEAQ (reference sequence). The CDR3 has 16 residues. The CDR3 protein is CASSSTSGGANNEQFF. The CDR3 DNA reads as TGTGCCAGCAGCTCGACCAGCGGGGGGGCCAACAATGAGCAGTTCTTC. The whole variable domain, filled in from reference TRBV7-9 and TRBJ2-1, reads DTGVSQNPRHKITKRGQNVTFRCDPISEHNRLYWYRQTLGQGPEFLTYFQNEAQLEKSRLLSDRFSAERPKGSFSTLEIQRTEQGDSAMYLCASSSTSGGANNEQFFGPGTRLTVL.

The V call is TRBV7-8, the J call TRBJ2-7; tentatively, D is TRBD1 (6 bases). The CDR3 loop spans 15 amino acids. Germline V gives CDR1 SGHVS, CDR2 FQNEAQ. Deletions cut 4 bases from V and 4 bases from J, with 17 bases between. The CDR3 nucleotides read TGTGCCAGCAGCTCGCAACGGGACAAATGGTACGAGCAGTACTTC. It codes for CASSSQRDKWYEQYF.

This clone was counted once. The gene calls are TRBV5-8 and TRBJ1-2, with D possibly matching TRBD1 (5 bases). Germline lookup yields CDR1 SGHTS and CDR2 YDEGEE. The length of the CDR3 is 15 residues. V lost 1 base to trimming and J lost 0 bases, with 10 bases between them. CDR3 sequence: CASSLSAGTNYGYTF. The CDR3 nucleotides read TGTGCCAGCAGCTTGTCGGCAGGGACTAACTATGGCTACACCTTC.

V is TRBV7-9 and J is TRBJ1-1; 11 bases are shared with TRBD1. Germline V gene sequence: CDR1 SEHNR, CDR2 FQNEAQ (reference sequence). V dropped 5 bases and J dropped 5; count of bases not matched to a gene: 4. This CDR3 has 14 residues. CDR3 protein: CASSLRDRGTEAFF. The CDR3 region has the DNA TGTGCCAGCAGCCTCCGGGACAGGGGGACTGAAGCTTTCTTT. Full variable domain (missing parts from reference TRBV7-9 and TRBJ1-1): DTGVSQNPRHKITKRGQNVTFRCDPISEHNRLYWYRQTLGQGPEFLTYFQNEAQLEKSRLLSDRFSAERPKGSFSTLEIQRTEQGDSAMYLCASSLRDRGTEAFFGQGTRLTVV.

The V call is TRBV5-6, the J call TRBJ2-7; 9 nucleotides line up with TRBD1. J was trimmed by 2 bases and V by 4 bases; bases with no gene match: 4. The CDR3 runs to 14 residues. The germline gives CDR1 SGHDT, CDR2 YYEEEE. The CDR3 DNA reads as TGTGCCAGCAGCGCGAACAGGGGGCCCTACGAGCAGTACTTC. This encodes CASSANRGPYEQYF.

The chain carries TRBV19 and TRBJ1-5; 9 nucleotides line up with TRBD1. The V and J ends lost 5 bases and 11 bases, in that order; junction bases with no gene match: 10. The germline gives CDR1 LNHDA, CDR2 SQIVND (reference sequence). The CDR3 runs to 14 residues. This chain's CDR3 is CASSAGTGSFAQHF. The CDR3 region has the DNA TGTGCCAGTAGTGCCGGGACAGGGAGCTTTGCCCAGCATTTT.

This clone was recorded once. The chain couples TRBV19 to TRBJ1-6, with TRBD1 identical over 10 bases. Germline V gene data show CDR1 as LNHDA and CDR2 as SQIVND (reference sequence). CDR3 length: 14 residues. V lost 6 bases and J lost 9; bases outside the gene matches: 5. CDR3: CASSPDRGRSPLHF. CDR3 DNA sequence: TGTGCCAGTAGCCCAGACAGGGGGCGTTCACCCCTCCACTTT.

This chain joins TRBV7-9 and TRBJ1-2; possibly TRBD1 for D (5 bases). From germline, CDR1 is SEHNR and CDR2 FQNEAQ (reference sequence). The V end lost 3 bases, the J end lost 7 bases, and 15 bases lay between the germline ends. The length of the CDR3 is 14 residues. This CDR3 is CASSLVGGVRGYTF. The CDR3 bases are TGTGCCAGCAGCTTGGTCGGGGGGGTTCGTGGCTACACCTTC. Full variable domain (outside the CDR3, taken from reference TRBV7-9 and TRBJ1-2): DTGVSQNPRHKITKRGQNVTFRCDPISEHNRLYWYRQTLGQGPEFLTYFQNEAQLEKSRLLSDRFSAERPKGSFSTLEIQRTEQGDSAMYLCASSLVGGVRGYTFGSGTRLTVV.

V is TRBV4-1 and J is TRBJ2-7; D perhaps matches TRBD1 (5 bases). Germline loops: CDR1 MGHRA, CDR2 YSYEKL. V gave up 5 bases and J gave up 5 bases, with 16 bases separating them. The CDR3 consists of 14 residues. The chain's CDR3 is CASSTPLAGHEQYF. The CDR3 nucleotides read TGCGCCAGCAGCACTCCCTTGGCAGGGCACGAGCAGTACTTC.

This CDR3 reads CASSWTGGNEQFF. CDR3 DNA: TGTGCCAGCAGCTGGACGGGGGGCAATGAGCAGTTCTTC. J is TRBJ2-1 and V is TRBV7-9; 7 nucleotides match TRBD2. J was trimmed by 6 bases and V by 4 bases; bases with no gene match: 3. In germline, CDR1 is SEHNR, CDR2 FQNEAQ (reference sequence). The CDR3 covers 13 residues.

The rearrangement uses TRBV19 and TRBJ2-2; 7 positions agree with TRBD2. CDR3 size: 16 residues. CDR1 LNHDA and CDR2 SQIVND come from the germline V gene (reference sequence). J was trimmed by 1 base and V by 11 bases; bases with no gene match: 13. The CDR3 bases are TGTGCCCCGCGAGGGGAGGGATTAAGGAACACCGGGGAGCTGTTTTTT. Encoded protein: CAPRGEGLRNTGELFF.

The chain uses TRBV6-6 and TRBJ2-5, with 10 bases matching TRBD2. The J segment lost 1 base and the V segment lost 2 bases, leaving 4 bases of the junction unmatched. The CDR3 runs 16 residues. The germline gives CDR1 MNHNY, CDR2 SVGAGI (reference sequence). CDR3 in amino acids: CASSYRSGGLQETQYF. CDR3 nucleotides: TGTGCCAGCAGTTACCGTAGCGGGGGGCTCCAAGAGACCCAGTACTTC.

This chain connects TRBV6-5 to TRBJ1-1; D is uncertain. This CDR3 spans 13 amino acids. CDR1 is MNHEY and CDR2 is SVGAGI in the germline V gene. The V gene lost 2 bases and the J gene lost 1 base, with 5 bases spanning the gap. This CDR3 is CASSYGRNTEAFF. The CDR3 bases are TGTGCCAGCAGTTACGGGAGGAACACTGAAGCTTTCTTT.

The rearrangement joins TRBV19 to TRBJ2-5; D is perhaps TRBD2 (6 bases). The CDR3 has 16 amino acids. Germline CDR1 LNHDA, CDR2 SQIVND (reference sequence). Deletions cut 4 bases from V and 4 bases from J, with 19 bases between. The DNA of the CDR3 is TGTGCCAGTAGTACTTTAGTTCGCCTGGGAGGAGAGACCCAGTACTTC. Translation gives CASSTLVRLGGETQYF. The variable domain in full, with the rest retrieved from reference TRBV19 and TRBJ2-5, is DGGITQSPKYLFRKEGQNVTLSCEQNLNHDAMYWYRQDPGQGLRLIYYSQIVNDFQKGDIAEGYSVSREKKESFPLTVTSAQKNPTAFYLCASSTLVRLGGETQYFGPGTRLLVL.

The chain couples TRBV13 to TRBJ2-7; D is uncertain. This CDR3 is 13 amino acids long. CDR1 and CDR2 (germline): PRHDT, FYEKMQ (reference sequence). Trimming pared 6 bases from V and 2 bases from J, leaving 11 bases between. The chain's CDR3 is CASRGDRAYEQYF. In nucleotides, the CDR3 is TGTGCCAGCAGAGGAGATAGAGCCTACGAGCAGTACTTC.

The chain uses TRBV14 and TRBJ2-5, with D possibly being TRBD1 (6 bases). V gave up 4 bases and J gave up 0 bases, with 9 bases separating them. The CDR3 runs to 14 residues. Germline CDR1 reads SGHDN; CDR2 reads FVKESK. The CDR3 DNA reads as TGTGCCAGCAGCCCCAGGACAGACCAAGAGACCCAGTACTTC. Translated: CASSPRTDQETQYF.

The chain couples TRBV7-6 to TRBJ2-1; D may be TRBD2 (6 bases). The CDR3 spans 16 residues. Germline V gene sequence: CDR1 SGHVS, CDR2 FNYEAQ. V lost 1 base to trimming and J lost 8 bases, with 18 bases between them. CDR3 region: CASSLEAGSLRDEQFF. The CDR3 bases are TGTGCCAGCAGCTTAGAGGCGGGGTCCCTACGGGATGAGCAGTTCTTC. Drawing the rest from reference TRBV7-6 and TRBJ2-1, the complete variable domain is GAGVSQSPRYKVTKRGQDVALRCDPISGHVSLYWYRQALGQGPEFLTYFNYEAQQDKSGLPNDRFSAERPEGSISTLTIQRTEQRDSAMYRCASSLEAGSLRDEQFFGPGTRLTVL.

The V and J genes are TRBV19 and TRBJ2-1, with 10 bases lining up with TRBD1. Looked up from germline, CDR1 is LNHDA and CDR2 is SQIVND (reference sequence). J gave up 8 bases and V 1 base, and 5 bases lay outside the gene matches. This CDR3 comprises 15 residues. The CDR3 spells CASSIGTGGVDEQFF. CDR3 sequence (DNA): TGTGCCAGTAGTATAGGGACAGGGGGGGTAGATGAGCAGTTCTTC.

The chain links TRBV27 to TRBJ1-5; D gene uncertain. V was trimmed by 4 bases and J by 7 bases, leaving 8 bases between them. Germline CDR1 is MNHEY and CDR2 is SMNVEV (reference sequence). The CDR3 has 12 residues. This CDR3 is CASSSPGQPQHF. The CDR3 DNA reads as TGTGCCAGCAGTTCCCCGGGACAGCCCCAGCATTTT.

The chain employs TRBV7-9 and TRBJ1-2; 9 bases agree with TRBD1. The CDR3 consists of 14 residues. Germline V gives CDR1 SEHNR, CDR2 FQNEAQ (reference sequence). Germline trimming cut 5 bases from V and 4 bases from J; bases unmatched to any gene: 5. As DNA, the CDR3 is TGTGCCAGCAGCGGCACAGGGGGCGTCTATGGCTACACCTTC. This codes for CASSGTGGVYGYTF.

In this sample, this clone turned up once. The chain combines TRBV5-8 with TRBJ2-3; the match to TRBD1 covers 9 bases. The V gene's germline CDR1 is SGHTS and CDR2 YDEGEE. The CDR3 has 15 residues. Trimming took 3 bases from V and 7 from J; bases not matched to a gene: 9. The CDR3 region has the DNA TGTGCCAGCAGCTACCAAGGACAGGGGCAAAATACGCAGTATTTT. Translation gives CASSYQGQGQNTQYF.

V usage is TRBV7-9 and J usage is TRBJ1-1, with D tentatively TRBD1 (5 bases). CDR3 length: 11 residues. The germline CDR1 and CDR2 sequences are SEHNR and FQNEAQ (reference sequence). The ends were cut back, 3 bases at V and 11 bases at J, with 10 bases in the middle. CDR3 sequence reads: CASSLTADAFF. CDR3 coding DNA: TGTGCCAGCAGCTTGACAGCCGACGCTTTCTTT.

This rearrangement joins TRBV4-3 to TRBJ2-3; 9 bases fit TRBD2. This CDR3 is built from 17 residues. Per the germline V gene, CDR1 is LGHNA and CDR2 is YSLEER. V lost 0 bases, J lost 2 bases, and 6 bases stayed unmatched. The CDR3 nucleotides are TGCGCCAGCAGCCAAGACTCTAGCGGGGAGCCCACAGATACGCAGTATTTT. It yields the protein CASSQDSSGEPTDTQYF.

This clone was counted a single time. At the DNA level, this CDR3 is encoded by other sequences in the same sample as well. The V and J genes are TRBV4-3 and TRBJ2-1, with 8 bases matching TRBD1. Germline V lookup: CDR1 LGHNA, CDR2 YSLEER. J lost 4 bases, V lost 2 bases, and 4 bases had no gene match. This CDR3 has 15 residues. The CDR3, as DNA: TGCGCCAGCAGCCAAAGACAGGGGTTGTACAATGAGCAGTTCTTC. Its protein is CASSQRQGLYNEQFF.

This clone was seen just once. The genes are TRBV21-1 and TRBJ2-4; TRBD2, as called in the table, went unchecked against the DNA. TRBV21-1 represents a pseudogene. This CDR3 has 15 amino acids. The CDR3 DNA is TGTGCCAGCAGCAAAGCCAGTCGGGAACCAAACATTCAGTACTTC. Protein sequence: CASSKASREPNIQYF.